Presented here are 22 T cell receptor beta chains from one specimen sequenced in a study of cytomegalovirus exposure and HLA in healthy donors. In the PCR, 60 Vbeta and 13 Jbeta primers were used. This table comes from immunoSEQ multiplex PCR, and its TCRdb copy is limited to in-frame clones, with some not included. This table has approximately 180,000 clones, 81% appearing once. The sequenced sample was PBMCs. Every receptor here comes from a man between 18 and 35 years old in good health and CMV-seronegative.

V and J are TRBV5-5 and TRBJ2-3; tentatively, D is TRBD2 (5 bases). Germline V gene data show CDR1 as SGHKS and CDR2 as YYEKEE (reference sequence). The CDR3 is 15 residues long. V lost 6 bases to trimming and J lost 0 bases, with 14 bases between them. CDR3 amino acids: CASIIDGVSTDTQYF. The CDR3 DNA follows: TGTGCCAGCATCATAGACGGGGTTAGCACAGATACGCAGTATTTT.

This clone was detected a few times. This chain joins TRBV11-2 and TRBJ1-3, with unresolved D. V lost 6 bases, J lost 4 bases, and 7 bases lay in between. The CDR3 extends over 12 amino acids. Germline V gene lookup returns CDR1 SGHAT and CDR2 FQNNGV. The CDR3 sequence: CASRQSGNTIYF. Here the CDR3 DNA reads TGTGCCAGCAGACAATCCGGAAACACCATATATTTT.

The chain is built from TRBV5-6 and TRBJ2-3, with 9 bases identical to TRBD2. Germline values: CDR1 SGHDT, CDR2 YYEEEE. The CDR3 length is 18 residues. Trimming removed 4 bases from V and 1 base from J; junction bases left unmatched: 13. This CDR3 reads CASSRPSGGRAGTDTQYF. In DNA form, the CDR3 reads TGTGCCAGCAGCCGGCCCAGCGGCGGGAGGGCTGGCACAGATACGCAGTATTTT.

This clone was seen a handful of times. This chain links TRBV29-1 with TRBJ1-2; 8 bases are a match to TRBD1. The CDR3 is 14 residues long. V shed 1 base, J shed 10 bases, and the junction held 11 bases outside the gene matches. Per germline, CDR1 SQVTM and CDR2 ANQGSEA. The CDR3 is CSVEGVGTGETYTF. In DNA form, the CDR3 reads TGCAGCGTTGAAGGGGTCGGGACAGGAGAAACCTACACCTTC.

The V gene is TRBV7-2, the J gene TRBJ2-7; no firm D call. Germline CDR1 and CDR2: SGHTA and FQGNSA. V was clipped by 1 base and J by 6 bases, with 10 bases between them. The CDR3 covers 13 residues. CDR3: CASSLGLEREQYF. The CDR3 coding sequence is TGTGCCAGCAGCTTAGGTTTGGAGCGCGAGCAGTACTTC.

J is TRBJ1-2 and V is TRBV9; D gene ambiguous. Deletions cut 0 bases from V and 6 bases from J, with 21 bases between. Germline V gene sequence: CDR1 SGDLS, CDR2 YYNGEE. The CDR3 totals 17 residues. The CDR3 region is CASSVDLGPHRGNGYTF. The CDR3 DNA follows: TGTGCCAGCAGCGTAGACTTAGGGCCCCATAGAGGGAATGGCTACACCTTC.

The chain carries TRBV5-4 and TRBJ2-2; the D gene is possibly TRBD1 (5 bases). The ends were cut back, 1 base at V and 6 bases at J, with 10 bases in the middle. The germline CDR1 and CDR2 sequences are SGHNT and YYREEE (reference sequence). This CDR3 region has 14 residues. The CDR3 DNA reads TGTGCCAGCAGCTTGACCAGGGTGGCCGGGGAGCTGTTTTTT. Translating gives CASSLTRVAGELFF.

This clone was detected only a few times. The genes are TRBV7-8 and TRBJ1-2; D unresolved. The CDR3 sequence is 12 residues long. The V end was cut by 5 bases, the J end by 5 bases, with 9 bases between. Germline CDR1 and CDR2: SGHVS and FQNEAQ. CDR3 nucleotide sequence: TGTGCCAGCAGCGTCCAGTCTTATGGCTACACCTTC. Encoded protein: CASSVQSYGYTF.

The chain couples TRBV4-3 to TRBJ2-3; possible D gene TRBD2, 6 bases. Trimming removed 6 bases from V and 5 bases from J, with 18 bases in between. Germline V CDR1 and CDR2: LGHNA, YSLEER. CDR3 length equals 15 residues. CDR3 sequence: CASSFGKVGGDTQYF. Here the CDR3 DNA reads TGCGCCAGCAGTTTCGGAAAGGTCGGGGGAGATACGCAGTATTTT.

This chain connects TRBV30 to TRBJ2-3, with D perhaps matching TRBD2 (6 bases). Per the germline V gene, CDR1 is GTSNPN and CDR2 is SVGIG (reference sequence). V was pared by 0 bases and J by 2 bases, with 9 bases between. The CDR3 sequence is 14 residues long. CDR3 in DNA: TGTGCCTGGAGTGTGAGACTAGACACAGATACGCAGTATTTT. Translation gives CAWSVRLDTDTQYF.

This chain joins TRBV28 and TRBJ2-3, with TRBD2 identical over 10 bases. Germline values: CDR1 MDHEN, CDR2 SYDVKM. The V and J ends lost 3 bases and 5 bases, in that order; junction bases with no gene match: 8. CDR3 length equals 16 residues. CDR3 amino acids: CASSFPSGSYLDTQYF. CDR3 in DNA: TGTGCCAGCAGTTTTCCTAGCGGGAGTTACCTAGATACGCAGTATTTT.

Only a few counts were recorded for this clone. The rearrangement uses TRBV28 and TRBJ1-5, with D possibly being TRBD1 (6 bases). CDR1 MDHEN and CDR2 SYDVKM come from the germline V gene. The CDR3 extends over 15 amino acids. The CDR3 protein is CAKTRGGHSNQPQHF. CDR3 in DNA: TGTGCTAAGACTCGGGGGGGACATAGCAATCAGCCCCAGCATTTT. Full variable domain (missing parts from reference TRBV28 and TRBJ1-5): DVKVTQSSRYLVKRTGEKVFLECVQDMDHENMFWYRQDPGLGLRLIYFSYDVKMKEKGDIPEGYSVSREKKERFSLILESASTNQTSMYLCAKTRGGHSNQPQHFGDGTRLSIL.

This chain joins TRBV11-3 and TRBJ2-1, with no clear D. The CDR3 is made up of 14 amino acids. The germline CDR1 and CDR2 sequences are SGHNT and YENEEA. With 1 base removed from V and 8 bases from J, the gap between germline ends came to 12 bases. CDR3 in amino acids: CASSLVASSDEQFF. The CDR3 DNA follows: TGTGCCAGCAGCTTAGTGGCCTCCAGCGATGAGCAGTTCTTC.

This sequence joins TRBV5-1 and TRBJ2-5, with a possible D match to TRBD1 (6 bases). This CDR3 contains 14 residues. Looked up from germline, CDR1 is SGHRS and CDR2 is YFSETQ. The ends were cut back, 4 bases at V and 5 bases at J, with 15 bases in the middle. DNA of the CDR3: TGCGCCAGCAGCACCCAGGGGCTAGGGGAGACCCAGTACTTC. Translating it yields CASSTQGLGETQYF.

This rearrangement joins TRBV29-1 to TRBJ2-3; D remains unclear. The V gene's germline CDR1 is SQVTM and CDR2 ANQGSEA. V lost 2 bases to trimming and J lost 4 bases, with 4 bases between them. The CDR3 runs to 11 residues. The CDR3 sequence: CSVEHPDTQYF. The CDR3 DNA follows: TGCAGCGTTGAACATCCAGATACGCAGTATTTT.

The chain joins TRBV5-1 to TRBJ2-5; 8 bases align to TRBD1. V lost 2 bases and J lost 1; bases outside the gene matches: 4. The V gene's germline CDR1 is SGHRS and CDR2 YFSETQ. The CDR3 contains 15 residues. The chain's CDR3 is CASSLADRVQETQYF. As DNA, the CDR3 is TGCGCCAGCAGCTTAGCGGACAGGGTCCAAGAGACCCAGTACTTC.

The chain uses TRBV7-2 and TRBJ2-7; 7 positions agree with TRBD1. Germline V CDR1 and CDR2: SGHTA, FQGNSA. The J segment lost 3 bases and the V segment lost 3 bases, leaving 5 bases of the junction unmatched. This CDR3 comprises 14 residues. CDR3 sequence (DNA): TGTGCCAGCAGCTTTTTAGGGGGCTACTACGAGCAGTACTTC. Residues: CASSFLGGYYEQYF.

This rearrangement joins TRBV5-6 to TRBJ2-7, with D unclear. CDR3 length: 12 amino acids. V lost 5 bases, J lost 4 bases, and 10 bases lay in between. In germline, CDR1 is SGHDT, CDR2 YYEEEE. The CDR3 DNA reads as TGTGCCAGCAGGGGTGGCGGTTACGAGCAGTACTTC. Translating gives CASRGGGYEQYF.

The rearrangement joins TRBV28 to TRBJ2-5; D is possibly TRBD2 (6 bases). The CDR3 contains 17 residues. Trimming took off 5 bases at V and 6 bases at J, with 25 bases between the two ends. Germline V gives CDR1 MDHEN, CDR2 SYDVKM. In DNA, the CDR3 is TGTGCCAGCAGTCCCGCTTCGGCAGGGAGGCAGAGTAAGACCCAGTACTTC. Residues: CASSPASAGRQSKTQYF.

The chain employs TRBV14 and TRBJ1-2; D might be TRBD1 (6 bases). V shed 4 bases and J shed 5 bases, with 23 bases lying between them. CDR3 length: 17 residues. Looked up from germline, CDR1 is SGHDN and CDR2 is FVKESK. CDR3 region: CASSPIGQLGSIYGYTF. DNA for the CDR3: TGTGCCAGCAGCCCAATCGGACAGCTCGGGTCGATTTATGGCTACACCTTC. Together with reference TRBV14 and TRBJ1-2, the CDR3 gives the full variable domain: EAGVTQFPSHSVIEKGQTVTLRCDPISGHDNLYWYRRVMGKEIKFLLHFVKESKQDESGMPNNRFLAERTGGTYSTLKVQPAELEDSGVYFCASSPIGQLGSIYGYTFGSGTRLTVV.

The rearrangement uses TRBV10-3 and TRBJ2-1; 9 bases are a match to TRBD1. Germline CDR1 reads ENHRY; CDR2 reads SYGVKD. The CDR3 extends over 14 amino acids. The J segment lost 7 bases and the V segment lost 8 bases, leaving 9 bases of the junction unmatched. The CDR3 DNA reads as TGTGCCATCGACGGGACAGGGTATCTTAATGAGCAGTTCTTC. Amino acid sequence: CAIDGTGYLNEQFF.

This clone was detected a few times. CDR3 DNA: TGTGCCAGCAGTTCCCTACCCAACTACGAGCAGTACTTC. It codes for CASSSLPNYEQYF. The V gene is TRBV27, the J gene TRBJ2-5; D is uncertain. Near its end, the DNA agrees better with TRBJ2-7, so the J call may be wrong. The CDR3 has 13 amino acids. Germline CDR1 and CDR2: MNHEY and SMNVEV (reference sequence).